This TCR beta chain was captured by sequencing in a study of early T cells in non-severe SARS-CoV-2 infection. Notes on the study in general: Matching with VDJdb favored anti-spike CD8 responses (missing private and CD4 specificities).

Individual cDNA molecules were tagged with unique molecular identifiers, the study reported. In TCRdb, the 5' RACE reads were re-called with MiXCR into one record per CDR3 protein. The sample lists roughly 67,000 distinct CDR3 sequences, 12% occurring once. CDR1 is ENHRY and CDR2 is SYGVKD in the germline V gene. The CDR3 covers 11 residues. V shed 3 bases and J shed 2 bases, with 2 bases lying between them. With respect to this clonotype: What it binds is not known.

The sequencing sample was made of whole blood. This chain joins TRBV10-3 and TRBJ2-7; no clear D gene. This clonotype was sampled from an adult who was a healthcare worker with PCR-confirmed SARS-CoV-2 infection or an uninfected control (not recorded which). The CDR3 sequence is CAISEAYEQYF. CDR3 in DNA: TGTGCCATCAGTGAAGCCTACGAGCAGTACTTC.